This T cell receptor beta chain was profiled in a study of STAT3 mutations in large granular lymphocyte leukemia (dated by TCRdb to about 2019). In terms of the full investigation: Roughly half of the T-LGLL patients who were sequenced longitudinally carried canonical activating STAT3 mutations. As controls within the study, two patients with natural killer LGL leukemia were also sequenced longitudinally. Over half of the T-LGLL patients were given one or more immunosuppressive therapy regimens, and approximately 36% of the treated patients had a hematologic response. To reconstruct clonal hierarchy and dynamics, serial deep sequencing of TCRbeta CDR3 and STAT3 was performed in patients with T-cell large granular lymphocyte leukemia. Each patient was sequenced at an average of around 4 time points, ranging from 2 to 8 samplings. From an initial cohort of 207 LGL patients, approximately 17 representative T-LGLL cases were picked for longitudinal TCRbeta and STAT3 sequencing. The study at large found these results: Every T-LGLL patient showed at least one immunodominant TCRbeta clonotype, and about half showed multiple immunodominant subclonotypes. Because codominant clonotypes persisted in some patients, a small but highly pathogenic clone may have been missed. The linking of therapy response to changes in TCR clonal burden was complicated by variable intervals between samplings and differing treatment regimens. Because no samples were available when a clone first appeared, clonal expansion was inferred from samplings taken at other points. TCR clonotype switching after therapy was seen in about 35% of the 18 patients, with all newly emerging clones being STAT3 wild type. In several patients, dominant TCR clone burden exceeded STAT3 mutant burden, suggesting STAT3 mutation arose secondarily within a pre-expanded clone.

The same DNA, extracted from blood mononuclear cells, served for both TCR sequencing and STAT3 sequencing. As to this clone: This receptor's antigen is unknown. No base quality values were provided; no much bigger clone lies one nucleotide off.

Including cysteine and phenylalanine, the CDR3 has 14 amino acids. Only the CDR3 portion is preserved as DNA: 42 bases, with reading frame beginning at the first base. The germline V gene (reference sequence) yields SEHNR for CDR1 and FQNEAQ for CDR2. V is cut by 3 bases and J by 5 bases, and the space between the germline ends is 13 bases. TCRbeta libraries were sequenced on an Illumina MiSeq, averaging about 38,000 productive templates per sample. TCRbeta CDR3 libraries were generated with the immunoSEQ assay using multiplex PCR amplification. The study's processing was this. Repertoire diversity was calculated as previously defined, with values near 0 taken to indicate extremely monoclonal samples. TCRdb obtained this table from immuneACCESS and retained in-frame rearrangements with V and J assigned. These tables miss some clones; where compared with another copy, unresolved V genes account for less than half of the shortfall, and the remainder is unexplained. V, J and clone size are those of that table, while D and trimming were read from the DNA. This sample has roughly 13,000 clones in its table, and just over 85% of those were observed once. The ten largest clones represent less than 15% of the sample.

The sequence joins TRBV7-9 to TRBJ1-1; the D segment could be TRBD1, given 5 matching bases. The sequence was collected from a human donor with T large granular lymphocyte leukemia. Some clones in this sample may be carry-over from other donors' samples. Sequencing input: PBMCs. CDR3 reads: CASSFGGLATEAFF. The DNA sequence follows: TGTGCCAGCAGCTTCGGGGGTCTGGCAACTGAAGCTTTCTTT.